This record covers a single TCR beta chain. Its antigen is undetermined. The data stem from a study of cytomegalovirus exposure and HLA in healthy donors. Study findings and constraints: In a later analysis, V- and J-gene trimming of beta chains associated with a DCLRE1C missense variant, replicated independently.

Trimming pared 2 bases from V and 10 bases from J, leaving 13 bases between. The CDR3 is 14 amino acids. Germline-derived CDR1 and CDR2 are SGHKS and YYEKEE (reference sequence). Use of 60 Vbeta and 13 Jbeta primers characterized the PCR. Clones were read by immunoSEQ multiplex PCR, and TCRdb kept only the in-frame ones, dropping some. The sample table sets out about 200,000 clones. This receptor was taken from a boy younger than 18 in good health and CMV-seronegative. The chain recombines TRBV5-5 with TRBJ1-6, with a possible D match to TRBD1 (6 bases). Sequencing used PBMCs. CDR3 sequence: CASSLTGRSSPLHF. CDR3 sequence (DNA): TGTGCCAGCAGCTTAACAGGGAGATCGTCACCCCTCCACTTT.